The 4 T cell receptor beta chains reported below all come from one sample, sequenced in a study of cytomegalovirus exposure and HLA in healthy donors. Primers for the PCR totalled 60 Vbeta and 13 Jbeta. Profiled with immunoSEQ multiplex PCR; TCRdb holds only in-frame clones, not every one. Of about 150,000 clones in the sample, about 83% were seen once. Material for sequencing was PBMCs. These receptors were collected from a woman in her forties in good health and CMV-seronegative.

The J gene is TRBJ2-3, the V gene TRBV6-1; no reliable D call. Germline values: CDR1 MNHNS, CDR2 SASEGT. Deletions cut 8 bases from V and 0 bases from J, with 3 bases between. The CDR3 totals 11 residues. The CDR3 here is CASGSTDTQYF. The CDR3 bases are TGTGCCAGCGGCAGCACAGATACGCAGTATTTT.

This chain links TRBV5-1 with TRBJ2-7; tentative D call: TRBD1 (5 bases). Germline assignment: CDR1 SGHRS and CDR2 YFSETQ. This CDR3 spans 13 amino acids. The V end lost 2 bases, the J end lost 3 bases, and 9 bases lay between the germline ends. CDR3 DNA: TGCGCCAGCAGCTTTCGACAGAGCTACGAGCAGTACTTC. It specifies CASSFRQSYEQYF.

This chain joins TRBV7-9 and TRBJ2-3, with D perhaps TRBD2 (5 bases). This CDR3 has 16 residues. In germline, CDR1 is SEHNR, CDR2 FQNEAQ (reference sequence). Trimming pared 5 bases from V and 0 bases from J, leaving 15 bases between. The CDR3 sequence: CASSEPGGPSTDTQYF. The CDR3 DNA sequence: TGTGCCAGCAGCGAGCCAGGAGGACCTAGCACAGATACGCAGTATTTT. Drawing the rest from reference TRBV7-9 and TRBJ2-3, the complete variable domain is DTGVSQNPRHKITKRGQNVTFRCDPISEHNRLYWYRQTLGQGPEFLTYFQNEAQLEKSRLLSDRFSAERPKGSFSTLEIQRTEQGDSAMYLCASSEPGGPSTDTQYFGPGTRLTVL.

The chain recombines TRBV9 with TRBJ1-2; possible D gene TRBD1, 5 bases. CDR1 is SGDLS, CDR2 YYNGEE, per germline. This CDR3 spans 14 amino acids. Deletions cut 3 bases from V and 2 bases from J, with 11 bases between. The CDR3 is CASSASGINYGYTF. Written as DNA, the CDR3 is TGTGCCAGCAGCGCTTCAGGGATCAACTATGGCTACACCTTC.